This T cell receptor (beta chain) derives from a study of radiotherapy plus CTLA-4 blockade in lung cancer. General observations from the study: How blood T cell clones changed early, along with interferon-beta, reportedly forecast response best.

This clone occurred once. Its specificity is unknown. Looked up from germline, CDR1 is MDHEN and CDR2 is SYDVKM. CDR3 length equals 15 residues. Trimming shortened V by 1 base and J by 4 bases, and 13 bases separated the two germline ends. TCRdb's copy holds only in-frame clones and misses some; the assay was immunoSEQ multiplex PCR. Of about 110,000 clones in the sample, approximately 77% were seen once. Those patients who had chemo-refractory metastatic non-small-cell lung cancer were given focal radiation along with CTLA-4 blockade through ipilimumab. Sequencing was performed on peripheral blood, taken from a patient treated with radiotherapy plus ipilimumab. This clonotype was obtained from a human donor with non-small cell lung cancer that progressed on radiotherapy plus ipilimumab. Some clones in this sample may be carry-over from other donors' samples. The gene calls are TRBV28 and TRBJ1-2; D unclear. The CDR3: CASSLLRASTYGYTF. The CDR3 DNA reads as TGTGCCAGCAGTTTATTGCGGGCTTCCACCTATGGCTACACCTTC.